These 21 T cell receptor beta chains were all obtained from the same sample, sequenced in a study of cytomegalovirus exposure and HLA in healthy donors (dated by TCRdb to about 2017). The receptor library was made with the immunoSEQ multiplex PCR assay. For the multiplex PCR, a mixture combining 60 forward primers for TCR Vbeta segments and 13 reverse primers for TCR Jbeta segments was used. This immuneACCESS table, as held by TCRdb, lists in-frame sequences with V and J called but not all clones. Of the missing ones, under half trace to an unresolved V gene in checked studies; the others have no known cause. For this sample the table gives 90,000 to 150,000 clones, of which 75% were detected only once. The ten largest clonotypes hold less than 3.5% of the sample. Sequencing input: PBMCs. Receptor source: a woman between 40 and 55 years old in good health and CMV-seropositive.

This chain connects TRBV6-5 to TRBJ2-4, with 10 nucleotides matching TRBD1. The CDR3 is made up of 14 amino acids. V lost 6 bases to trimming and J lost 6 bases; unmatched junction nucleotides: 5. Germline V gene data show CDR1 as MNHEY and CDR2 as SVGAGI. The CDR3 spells CASSSTGGSNIQYF. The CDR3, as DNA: TGTGCCAGCAGCTCGACAGGGGGCTCAAACATTCAGTACTTC.

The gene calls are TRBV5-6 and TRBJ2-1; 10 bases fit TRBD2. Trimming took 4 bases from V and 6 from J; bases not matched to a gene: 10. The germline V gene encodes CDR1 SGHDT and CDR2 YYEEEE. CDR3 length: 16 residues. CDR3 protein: CASSTPLAGDANEQFF. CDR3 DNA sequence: TGTGCCAGCAGCACCCCTCTAGCGGGAGACGCCAATGAGCAGTTCTTC.

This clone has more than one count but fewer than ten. CDR3 loop: CASTLSTGVSGYTF. CDR3 DNA: TGTGCCAGCACCCTATCCACGGGGGTGAGCGGCTACACCTTC. The gene calls are TRBV6-5 and TRBJ1-2; the D gene is possibly TRBD1 (5 bases). V was pared by 7 bases and J by 8 bases, with 20 bases between. The germline gives CDR1 MNHEY, CDR2 SVGAGI. The CDR3 consists of 14 residues.

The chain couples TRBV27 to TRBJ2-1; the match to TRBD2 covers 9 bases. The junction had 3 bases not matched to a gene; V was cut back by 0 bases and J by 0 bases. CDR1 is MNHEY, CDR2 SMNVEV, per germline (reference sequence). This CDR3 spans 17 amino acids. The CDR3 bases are TGTGCCAGCAGTTTATCGTGGCGGGAGGGCTCCTACAATGAGCAGTTCTTC. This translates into CASSLSWREGSYNEQFF.

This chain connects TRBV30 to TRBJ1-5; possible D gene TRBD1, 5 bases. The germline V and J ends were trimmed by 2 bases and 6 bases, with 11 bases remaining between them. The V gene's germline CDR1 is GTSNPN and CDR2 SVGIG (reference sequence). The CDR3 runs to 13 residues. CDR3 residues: CAWSMGGGQPQHF. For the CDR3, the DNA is TGTGCCTGGAGTATGGGGGGGGGTCAGCCCCAGCATTTT.

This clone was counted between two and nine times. Written as DNA, the CDR3 is TGTGCCAGCAGCGCGACCGGGGAGCTGTTTTTT. Encoded protein: CASSATGELFF. V gene TRBV28 combines with J gene TRBJ2-2; D uncertain. The V gene lost 6 bases and the J gene lost 5 bases, with 4 bases spanning the gap. Germline values: CDR1 MDHEN, CDR2 SYDVKM. This CDR3 is built from 11 residues. Based on the CDR3 plus reference TRBV28 and TRBJ2-2, the full variable domain is DVKVTQSSRYLVKRTGEKVFLECVQDMDHENMFWYRQDPGLGLRLIYFSYDVKMKEKGDIPEGYSVSREKKERFSLILESASTNQTSMYLCASSATGELFFGEGSRLTVL.

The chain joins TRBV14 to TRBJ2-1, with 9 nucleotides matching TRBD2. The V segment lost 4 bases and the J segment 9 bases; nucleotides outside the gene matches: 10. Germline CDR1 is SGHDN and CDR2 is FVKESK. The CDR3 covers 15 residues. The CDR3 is CASSRPRGGYGEQFF. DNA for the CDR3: TGTGCCAGCAGCCGACCGCGGGGGGGGTACGGTGAGCAGTTCTTC.

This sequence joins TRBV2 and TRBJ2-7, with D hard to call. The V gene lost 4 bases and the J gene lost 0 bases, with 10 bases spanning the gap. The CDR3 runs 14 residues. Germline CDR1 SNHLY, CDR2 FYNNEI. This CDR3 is CASSVPSDSYEQYF. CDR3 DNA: TGTGCCAGCAGTGTCCCCAGCGACTCCTACGAGCAGTACTTC.

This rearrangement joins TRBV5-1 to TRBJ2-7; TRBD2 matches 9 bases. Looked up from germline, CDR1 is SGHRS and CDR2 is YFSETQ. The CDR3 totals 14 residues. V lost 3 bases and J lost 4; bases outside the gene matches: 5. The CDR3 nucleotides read TGCGCCAGCAGCTCGGGACTAGCCATTTACGAGCAGTACTTC. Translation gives CASSSGLAIYEQYF.

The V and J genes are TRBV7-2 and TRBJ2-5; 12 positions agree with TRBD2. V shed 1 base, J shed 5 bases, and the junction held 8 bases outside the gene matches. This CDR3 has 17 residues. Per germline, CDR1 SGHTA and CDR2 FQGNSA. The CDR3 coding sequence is TGTGCCAGCAGCTTAGTGGCTAGCGGGGGGGCCGGGGAGACCCAGTACTTC. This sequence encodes CASSLVASGGAGETQYF.

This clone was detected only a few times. The DNA for the CDR3 is TGTGCCACACGGCTAGCTAGGACAGATACGCAGTATTTT. Protein product: CATRLARTDTQYF. J is TRBJ2-3 and V is TRBV19; a possible D gene is TRBD2 (5 bases). From germline, CDR1 is LNHDA and CDR2 SQIVND (reference sequence). This CDR3 comprises 13 residues. The germline V and J ends were trimmed by 10 bases and 3 bases, with 14 bases remaining between them.

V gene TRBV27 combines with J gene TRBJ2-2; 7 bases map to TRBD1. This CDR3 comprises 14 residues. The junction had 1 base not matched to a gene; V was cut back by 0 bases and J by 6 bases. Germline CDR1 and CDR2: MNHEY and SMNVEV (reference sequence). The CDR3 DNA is TGTGCCAGCAGTTTATCGACAGGGTCCGGGGAGCTGTTTTTT. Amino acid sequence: CASSLSTGSGELFF.

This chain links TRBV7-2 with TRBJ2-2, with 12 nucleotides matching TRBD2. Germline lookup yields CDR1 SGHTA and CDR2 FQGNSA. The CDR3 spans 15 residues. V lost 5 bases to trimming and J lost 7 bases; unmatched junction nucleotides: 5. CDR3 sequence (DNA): TGTGCCAGCAGCCCTAGCGGGGGGGTCGGCGGGGAGCTGTTTTTT. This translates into CASSPSGGVGGELFF.

The CDR3 protein is CASSLITGYEQYF. The CDR3 coding sequence is TGTGCCAGCAGCTTAATTACAGGCTACGAGCAGTACTTC. The chain recombines TRBV5-6 with TRBJ2-7; D may be TRBD1 (5 bases). Deletions cut 2 bases from V and 3 bases from J, with 9 bases between. Per the germline V gene, CDR1 is SGHDT and CDR2 is YYEEEE. The CDR3 is made up of 13 amino acids.

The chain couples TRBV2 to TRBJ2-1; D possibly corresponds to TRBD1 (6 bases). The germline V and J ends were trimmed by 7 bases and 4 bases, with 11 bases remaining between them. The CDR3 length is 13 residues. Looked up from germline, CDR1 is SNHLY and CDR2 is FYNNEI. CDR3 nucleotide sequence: TGTGCCAGCATAGACAGGAAATACAATGAGCAGTTCTTC. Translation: CASIDRKYNEQFF.

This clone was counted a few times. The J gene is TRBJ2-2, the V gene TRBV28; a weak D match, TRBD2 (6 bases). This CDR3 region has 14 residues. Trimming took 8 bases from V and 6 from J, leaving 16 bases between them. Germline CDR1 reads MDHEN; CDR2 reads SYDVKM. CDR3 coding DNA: TGTGCCAGCTGCGGCGGGGCTTTTCCCGGGGAGCTGTTTTTT. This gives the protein CASCGGAFPGELFF.

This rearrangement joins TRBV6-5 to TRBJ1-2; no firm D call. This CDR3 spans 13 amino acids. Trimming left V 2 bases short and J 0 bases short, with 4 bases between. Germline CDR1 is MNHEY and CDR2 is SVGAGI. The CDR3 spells CASSYEANYGYTF. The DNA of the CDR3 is TGTGCCAGCAGTTACGAGGCTAACTATGGCTACACCTTC.

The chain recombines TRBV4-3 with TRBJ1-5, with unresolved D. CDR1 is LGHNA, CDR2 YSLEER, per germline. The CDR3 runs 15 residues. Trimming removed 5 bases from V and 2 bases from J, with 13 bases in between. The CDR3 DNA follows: TGCGCCAGCAGCAAAGGACTTTCCGGCAATCAGCCCCAGCATTTT. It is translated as CASSKGLSGNQPQHF.

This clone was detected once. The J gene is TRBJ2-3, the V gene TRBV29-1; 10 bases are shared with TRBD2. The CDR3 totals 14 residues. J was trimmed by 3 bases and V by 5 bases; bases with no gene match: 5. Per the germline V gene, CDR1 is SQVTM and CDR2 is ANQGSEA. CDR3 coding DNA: TGCAGCGTTAGCGGGAGGGGGTTGACAGATACGCAGTATTTT. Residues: CSVSGRGLTDTQYF.

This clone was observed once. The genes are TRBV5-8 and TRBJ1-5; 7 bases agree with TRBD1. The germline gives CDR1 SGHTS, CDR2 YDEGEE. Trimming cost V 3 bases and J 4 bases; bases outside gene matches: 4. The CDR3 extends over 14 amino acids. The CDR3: CASSSAGGNQPQHF. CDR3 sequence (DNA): TGTGCCAGCAGCTCTGCAGGGGGGAATCAGCCCCAGCATTTT.

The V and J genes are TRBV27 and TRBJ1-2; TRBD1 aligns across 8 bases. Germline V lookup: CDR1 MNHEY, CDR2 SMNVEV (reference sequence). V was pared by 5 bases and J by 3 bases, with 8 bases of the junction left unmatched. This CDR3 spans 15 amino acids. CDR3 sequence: CASSPPDRDYYGYTF. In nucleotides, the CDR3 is TGTGCCAGCAGTCCACCGGACAGGGATTACTATGGCTACACCTTC.